One T cell receptor beta chain is described in this entry. This entry comes from a study of PD-1 blockade in classical Hodgkin lymphoma. Noted time point: cycle 4 day 1 (C4D1), after less than seven weeks of nivolumab. Every patient had relapsed following autologous stem cell transplantation, and cohorts differed in brentuximab vedotin exposure. Generated by immunoSEQ multiplex PCR, the TCRdb table keeps only in-frame clones and is missing some. In the table there are 100,000 or so clones, approximately 89% of which are singletons. The TCR originated in a human donor with classical Hodgkin lymphoma. The sample in question was peripheral blood mononuclear cells (PBMCs), obtained before the fourth cycle of nivolumab.

CDR3 amino acids: CASRDINYGYTF. The CDR3 DNA is TGTGCCAGCCGCGATATAAACTATGGCTACACCTTC. This sequence joins TRBV6-1 and TRBJ1-2, with D unresolved. The germline V gene has CDR1 MNHNS and CDR2 SASEGT. CDR3 length equals 12 residues. The V and J ends lost 8 bases and 2 bases respectively, with 9 bases between them.